A single sample gave rise to the 31 T cell receptor beta chains below, sequenced in a study of vaccination and CD4 T cells after COVID-19. TCRdb reprocessed the PCR reads with MiXCR, giving one entry per CDR3 protein. The sample contains roughly 14,000 distinct CDR3 sequences, roughly 71% of which appear only once. Sequencing used CD4+ T cells from blood, obtained after SARS-CoV-2 vaccination. These TCRs come from a human donor who had recovered from COVID-19.

The rearrangement links TRBV7-9 to TRBJ1-2, with D unresolved. Trimming removed 10 bases at V and 8 bases at J, with 20 bases between. This CDR3 has 13 amino acids. The germline CDR1 and CDR2 sequences are SEHNR and FQNEAQ (reference sequence). Written as DNA, the CDR3 is TGTGCCACTCTGCCGGCAGGTGGAAGGGGCTACACCTTC. Protein: CATLPAGGRGYTF.

The CDR3 DNA follows: TGCAGTGCTAGAGATCAAGTCGGCAGGAACACTGAAGCTTTCTTT. Translation: CSARDQVGRNTEAFF. This chain uses TRBV20-1 with TRBJ1-1; the D is unclear. The CDR3 is made up of 15 amino acids. Germline V lookup: CDR1 DFQATT, CDR2 SNEGSKA (reference sequence). Trimming took off 0 bases at V and 1 base at J, with 12 bases between the two ends.

V gene TRBV6-5 combines with J gene TRBJ1-5; 9 nucleotides agree with TRBD1. Germline CDR1 and CDR2: MNHEY and SVGAGI. The CDR3 covers 14 residues. J gave up 5 bases and V 3 bases, and 2 bases lay outside the gene matches. The CDR3 here is CASSYRDRDQPQHF. CDR3 bases: TGTGCCAGCAGTTATAGGGACAGGGATCAGCCCCAGCATTTT.

The chain uses TRBV6-1 and TRBJ1-2; weak D call: TRBD1 (6 bases). The CDR3 totals 12 residues. Trimming removed 11 bases from V and 8 bases from J, with 18 bases in between. Per germline, CDR1 MNHNS and CDR2 SASEGT. Here the CDR3 reads CASRGGLGGYTF. CDR3 in DNA: TGTGCCTCACGGGGGGGGCTCGGAGGCTACACCTTC.

This chain connects TRBV20-1 to TRBJ2-5; the D gene is possibly TRBD2 (6 bases). From germline, CDR1 is DFQATT and CDR2 SNEGSKA (reference sequence). Between the trimmed V and J ends, which lost 0 bases and 5 bases, there was a span of 13 bases. The CDR3 extends over 14 amino acids. The CDR3 nucleotides read TGCAGTGCTAGAGATCGAGGACGGGGGGAGACCCAGTACTTC. Translation: CSARDRGRGETQYF.

This rearrangement joins TRBV20-1 to TRBJ1-3, with D hard to call. The CDR3 runs 13 residues. V lost 0 bases and J lost 7, with 10 bases in between. The germline V gene encodes CDR1 DFQATT and CDR2 SNEGSKA (reference sequence). CDR3 sequence (DNA): TGCAGTGCTAGAGACCCCCAGTGGAACACCATATATTTT. Translation: CSARDPQWNTIYF.

V and J are TRBV2 and TRBJ2-7, with a weak D call TRBD1 (6 bases). Deletions cut 3 bases from V and 3 bases from J, with 12 bases between. Per germline, CDR1 SNHLY and CDR2 FYNNEI. CDR3 length: 14 residues. CDR3 DNA sequence: TGTGCCAGCAGTGATGGTCAGGGGCGCTACGAGCAGTACTTC. It translates to CASSDGQGRYEQYF.

This chain uses TRBV20-1 with TRBJ1-2; TRBD1 matches 9 bases. The J segment lost 3 bases and the V segment lost 6 bases, leaving 5 bases of the junction unmatched. Germline V CDR1 and CDR2: DFQATT, SNEGSKA (reference sequence). The CDR3 is made up of 13 amino acids. This CDR3 is CSAPRQGDYGYTF. DNA for the CDR3: TGCAGTGCGCCACGACAGGGGGACTATGGCTACACCTTC.

In this sample, this clonotype turned up a few times. The CDR3 reads CAQRSGSYEQYF. CDR3 coding DNA: TGCGCCCAGAGGAGCGGGAGCTACGAGCAGTACTTC. The chain links TRBV20-1 to TRBJ2-7; TRBD2 agrees at 8 bases. The CDR3 contains 12 residues. Germline values: CDR1 DFQATT, CDR2 SNEGSKA (reference sequence).

This clonotype was detected only a few times. The chain uses TRBV5-4 and TRBJ2-5, with 9 bases matching TRBD2. The V and J ends lost 6 bases and 5 bases, in that order; junction bases with no gene match: 11. This CDR3 comprises 15 residues. The germline V gene encodes CDR1 SGHNT and CDR2 YYREEE (reference sequence). The CDR3: CASTNSGGRGETQYF. Here the CDR3 DNA reads TGTGCCAGCACCAATTCCGGCGGGAGGGGGGAGACCCAGTACTTC.

The chain recombines TRBV6-1 with TRBJ1-6, with a tentative D call TRBD1 (6 bases). Trimming removed 6 bases from V and 7 bases from J, with 10 bases in between. The germline V gene has CDR1 MNHNS and CDR2 SASEGT. This CDR3 spans 13 amino acids. CDR3 residues: CASSRGTNSPLHF. The CDR3 DNA sequence: TGTGCCAGCAGCCGCGGGACAAATTCACCCCTCCACTTT.

This clonotype has a single count. The chain recombines TRBV11-2 with TRBJ2-4; maybe TRBD2 (5 bases). CDR3 length: 16 amino acids. Trimming cost V 2 bases and J 4 bases, with 15 bases left between them. CDR1 is SGHAT and CDR2 is FQNNGV in the germline V gene. This CDR3 reads CASSLIGQRRKNIQYF. The CDR3 region has the DNA TGTGCCAGCAGCTTAATAGGGCAAAGGAGGAAAAACATTCAGTACTTC.

The V gene is TRBV20-1, the J gene TRBJ2-1; D perhaps matches TRBD2 (5 bases). The CDR3 sequence is 14 residues long. With 5 bases removed from V and 0 bases from J, the gap between germline ends came to 11 bases. CDR1 and CDR2 (germline): DFQATT, SNEGSKA (reference sequence). CDR3 sequence (DNA): TGCAGTGCTGCCGACTATAGCTCCTACAATGAGCAGTTCTTC. It specifies CSAADYSSYNEQFF.

The chain recombines TRBV11-2 with TRBJ2-5; D is uncertain. There are 12 residues in the CDR3. The V and J ends lost 5 bases and 5 bases respectively, with 9 bases between them. Germline loops: CDR1 SGHAT, CDR2 FQNNGV. The CDR3 here is CASSRGSETQYF. For the CDR3, the DNA is TGTGCCAGCAGCCGCGGTAGTGAGACCCAGTACTTC.

This chain uses TRBV20-1 with TRBJ2-7; a weak D match, TRBD2 (7 bases). From germline, CDR1 is DFQATT and CDR2 SNEGSKA (reference sequence). CDR3 length: 15 amino acids. V was pared by 5 bases and J by 2 bases, with 19 bases between. CDR3 sequence: CSAGTWASGAYEQYF. CDR3 DNA sequence: TGCAGTGCTGGGACATGGGCTAGCGGAGCCTACGAGCAGTACTTC.

The chain combines TRBV6-5 with TRBJ1-1; 9 bases are shared with TRBD1. Unmatched junction bases numbered 5, after V lost 0 bases and J lost 6 bases. Germline CDR1 is MNHEY and CDR2 is SVGAGI. This CDR3 spans 15 amino acids. The CDR3 DNA follows: TGTGCCAGCAGTTACTCGGACAGGGGTTATGCTGAAGCTTTCTTT. Translating gives CASSYSDRGYAEAFF.

The gene calls are TRBV7-8 and TRBJ2-4; D assignment may be TRBD1 or TRBD2 (5 bases each). Germline assignment: CDR1 SGHVS and CDR2 FQNEAQ. V gave up 8 bases and J gave up 5 bases, with 16 bases separating them. This CDR3 has 14 residues. The CDR3 bases are TGTGCCAGCGGTGGGACGGGGCGGCAAAACATTCAGTACTTC. It codes for CASGGTGRQNIQYF. Full variable domain (missing parts from reference TRBV7-8 and TRBJ2-4): GAGVSQSPRYKVAKRGQDVALRCDPISGHVSLFWYQQALGQGPEFLTYFQNEAQLDKSGLPSDRFFAERPEGSVSTLKIQRTQQEDSAVYLCASGGTGRQNIQYFGAGTRLSVL.

Regarding this clonotype: In this CDR3 the conserved last residue, phenylalanine or tryptophan, is missing, so a read error is likely. This chain links TRBV19 with TRBJ2-2; D unclear. The germline V gene encodes CDR1 LNHDA and CDR2 SQIVND (reference sequence). Trimming left V 1 base short and J 2 bases short, with 2 bases between. The CDR3 extends over 13 amino acids. The CDR3 DNA follows: TGTGCCAGTAGTATAGTAAACACCGGGGAGCTGTTTTCT. Translation gives CASSIVNTGELFS.

This chain links TRBV6-5 with TRBJ1-3; 9 bases align to TRBD1. The CDR3 spans 19 residues. V was clipped by 0 bases and J by 0 bases; unmatched bases: 9. Germline CDR1 reads MNHEY; CDR2 reads SVGAGI. The DNA of the CDR3 is TGTGCCAGCAGTTACTCGATAGGGACAGGGCGTTTCTCTGGAAACACCATATATTTT. Residues: CASSYSIGTGRFSGNTIYF.

The gene calls are TRBV10-3 and TRBJ2-6; no clear D gene. The germline gives CDR1 ENHRY, CDR2 SYGVKD. The ends were cut back, 6 bases at V and 0 bases at J, with 9 bases in the middle. The CDR3 length is 15 residues. The CDR3 region is CAIRGSSSGANVLTF. The CDR3 coding sequence is TGTGCCATCAGAGGAAGCAGCTCTGGGGCCAACGTCCTGACTTTC.

The chain couples TRBV19 to TRBJ1-6; D is unresolved. CDR3 length equals 13 residues. V lost 2 bases, J lost 7 bases, and 6 bases lay in between. Looked up from germline, CDR1 is LNHDA and CDR2 is SQIVND (reference sequence). CDR3 bases: TGTGCCAGTAGTATACTATGGAATTCACCCCTCCACTTT. Translation gives CASSILWNSPLHF.

The genes are TRBV12-3 or TRBV12-4 and TRBJ2-5; tentatively, D is TRBD2 (5 bases). Trimming removed 5 bases from V and 4 bases from J, with 14 bases in between. CDR3 length equals 14 residues. This CDR3 is CASSLFGSGETQYF. CDR3 DNA sequence: TGTGCCAGCAGTCTCTTTGGGAGCGGAGAGACCCAGTACTTC.

The chain combines TRBV19 with TRBJ2-5; tentatively, D is TRBD1 or TRBD2 (7 bases each). Germline CDR1 and CDR2: LNHDA and SQIVND (reference sequence). There are 14 residues in the CDR3. V was trimmed by 8 bases and J by 4 bases, leaving 17 bases between them. The DNA of the CDR3 is TGTGCCAGTCGCCGACAGGGAGGGGGAGAGACCCAGTACTTC. It specifies CASRRQGGGETQYF.

J is TRBJ1-4 and V is TRBV2, with TRBD1 as a possible D gene (5 bases). There are 16 residues in the CDR3. Trimming took 3 bases from V and 5 from J, leaving 16 bases between them. CDR1 and CDR2 (germline): SNHLY, FYNNEI. The CDR3 here is CASSDRGSGSNEKLFF. In DNA form, the CDR3 reads TGTGCCAGCAGTGATAGGGGCAGTGGCAGCAATGAAAAACTGTTTTTT.

V is TRBV4-1 and J is TRBJ2-7; D may be TRBD1 (5 bases). V was clipped by 4 bases and J by 7 bases, with 20 bases between them. The CDR3 has 15 amino acids. Germline loops: CDR1 MGHRA, CDR2 YSYEKL. CDR3 nucleotide sequence: TGCGCCAGCAGCCCGTTGGCAGGGATAGGTAGTGAGCAGTACTTC. It encodes CASSPLAGIGSEQYF.

The V gene is TRBV7-9, the J gene TRBJ2-3; 7 nucleotides line up with TRBD1. The V gene's germline CDR1 is SEHNR and CDR2 FQNEAQ (reference sequence). The CDR3 has 15 residues. J lost 0 bases, V lost 5 bases, and 5 bases had no gene match. The CDR3 DNA reads as TGTGCCAGCAGCCCGGGGACAGCTAGCACAGATACGCAGTATTTT. Translating gives CASSPGTASTDTQYF.

The CDR3: CASSPDSNTGELFF. The CDR3 DNA reads as TGTGCCAGCAGCCCGGACAGTAACACCGGGGAGCTGTTTTTT. J is TRBJ2-2 and V is TRBV7-9; weak D call: TRBD1 (6 bases). CDR1 and CDR2 from the germline V gene are SEHNR and FQNEAQ (reference sequence). The ends were cut back, 5 bases at V and 2 bases at J, with 9 bases in the middle. The CDR3 runs to 14 residues.

J is TRBJ2-2 and V is TRBV7-6; TRBD2 is a possible D gene (5 bases). The V end was cut by 1 base, the J end by 1 base, with 7 bases between. The CDR3 contains 15 residues. Germline V gene lookup returns CDR1 SGHVS and CDR2 FNYEAQ. The CDR3 DNA reads TGTGCCAGCAGCTTAGTGGCGGGGAACACCGGGGAGCTGTTTTTT. This gives the protein CASSLVAGNTGELFF.

There are a few counts of this clonotype. V gene TRBV2 combines with J gene TRBJ1-5; tentatively, D is TRBD1 (5 bases). With 8 bases removed from V and 7 bases from J, the gap between germline ends came to 18 bases. The germline V gene has CDR1 SNHLY and CDR2 FYNNEI. The CDR3 runs to 14 residues. CDR3 in DNA: TGTGCCAGCCGGGCAGGGATCGAAGGGCAGCCCCAGCATTTT. Its protein is CASRAGIEGQPQHF.

The CDR3 spells CSAHVVSGSSYNEQFF. CDR3 bases: TGCAGTGCCCACGTTGTTAGCGGGAGCTCCTACAATGAGCAGTTCTTC. The chain recombines TRBV20-1 with TRBJ2-1, with 9 nucleotides matching TRBD2. The CDR3 consists of 16 residues. CDR1 DFQATT and CDR2 SNEGSKA come from the germline V gene (reference sequence). V trimming: 6 bases; J trimming: 0 bases; junction bases outside the gene matches: 9.

The chain is built from TRBV2 and TRBJ1-3, with D possibly being TRBD1 (6 bases). The V end lost 4 bases, the J end lost 4 bases, and 8 bases lay between the germline ends. Germline assignment: CDR1 SNHLY and CDR2 FYNNEI. The length of the CDR3 is 13 residues. The CDR3 protein is CASSAGVGNTIYF. DNA for the CDR3: TGTGCCAGCAGTGCAGGGGTGGGAAACACCATATATTTT.